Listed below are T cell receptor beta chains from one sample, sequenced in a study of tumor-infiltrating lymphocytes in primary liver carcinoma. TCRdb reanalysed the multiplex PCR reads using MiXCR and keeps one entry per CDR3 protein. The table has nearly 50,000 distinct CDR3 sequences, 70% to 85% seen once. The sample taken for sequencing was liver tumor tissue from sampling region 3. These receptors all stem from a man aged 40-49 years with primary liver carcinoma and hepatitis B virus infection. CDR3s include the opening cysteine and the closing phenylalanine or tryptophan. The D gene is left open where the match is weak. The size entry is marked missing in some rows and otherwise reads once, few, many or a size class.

CDR3aa: CASSYAFGGETEVFF
CDR3nt: TGTGCCAGCAGTTACGCTTTCGGAGGGGAGACTGAAGTTTTCTTT
d_gene: .
abundance: .
j_gene: TRBJ1-1
v_gene: TRBV6-5

CDR3aa: CSSSFFIGPEFYGYTF
CDR3nt: TGTTCCAGCAGTTTTTTCATTGGACCCGAATTCTATGGATACACCTTC
d_gene: .
abundance: .
j_gene: TRBJ1-2
v_gene: TRBV12-3/TRBV12-4

CDR3aa: CASSGGRYTF
CDR3nt: TGTGCCAGTAGTGGTGGTCGCTACACCTTC
d_gene: .
abundance: once
j_gene: TRBJ1-2
v_gene: TRBV6-1

CDR3aa: CASTSTGGRGYEQYF
CDR3nt: TGTGCCAGCACCTCTACAGGGGGCCGGGGATACGAGCAGTACTTC
d_gene: TRBD1
abundance: .
j_gene: TRBJ2-7
v_gene: TRBV11-2

CDR3aa: CASSSAATAVNEQFF
CDR3nt: TGTGCCAGTAGCTCCGCAGCGACAGCTGTCAATGAGCAGTTCTTC
d_gene: .
abundance: once
j_gene: TRBJ2-1
v_gene: TRBV11-1

CDR3aa: CSVESKDDIDTQYF
CDR3nt: TGCAGCGTTGAAAGCAAGGATGACATAGATACGCAGTATTTT
d_gene: .
abundance: .
j_gene: TRBJ2-3
v_gene: TRBV29-1

CDR3aa: CASSTTGGVFFNEQFF
CDR3nt: TGTGCCAGCAGTACAACGGGAGGGGTTTTCTTTAATGAGCAATTCTTC
d_gene: TRBD2
abundance: .
j_gene: TRBJ2-1
v_gene: TRBV6-2/TRBV6-3

CDR3aa: CTSRLVANYGYTF
CDR3nt: TGTACCAGCAGACTAGTGGCTAACTATGGCTACACCTTC
d_gene: .
abundance: .
j_gene: TRBJ1-2
v_gene: TRBV6-5

CDR3aa: CASSAGLDRLYF
CDR3nt: TGTGCCAGTAGTGCTGGACTGGACAGATTATACTTC
d_gene: .
abundance: few
j_gene: TRBJ2-7
v_gene: TRBV6-5

CDR3aa: CANRQSMNTEAFF
CDR3nt: TGTGCCAACAGGCAGAGTATGAACACTGAAGCTTTCTTT
d_gene: .
abundance: .
j_gene: TRBJ1-1
v_gene: TRBV6-6

CDR3aa: CTWSGAGGEKLFF
CDR3nt: TGTACCTGGAGTGGGGCAGGGGGCGAAAAACTGTTTTTC
d_gene: TRBD1
abundance: .
j_gene: TRBJ1-4
v_gene: TRBV30

CDR3aa: CASSLTSRSSYEQYF
CDR3nt: TGCGCCAGTAGCTTGACAAGTAGGAGCTCCTACGAGCAGTACTTT
d_gene: .
abundance: .
j_gene: TRBJ2-7
v_gene: TRBV5-1

CDR3aa: CASSYPDGTDRQYF
CDR3nt: TGTGCCAGCAGTTACCCGGATGGAACAGATAGGCAGTATTTT
d_gene: .
abundance: .
j_gene: TRBJ2-3
v_gene: TRBV6-2/TRBV6-3

CDR3aa: CASSYRDETDTHYF
CDR3nt: TGTGCCAGTAGTTACCGGGATGAAACAGATACGCACTATTTT
d_gene: .
abundance: .
j_gene: TRBJ2-3
v_gene: TRBV6-2/TRBV6-3

CDR3aa: CVSSKGDRGGNQPQHF
CDR3nt: TGTGTCAGCAGTAAGGGGGACAGGGGTGGCAATCAGCCCCAGCACTTT
d_gene: TRBD1
abundance: .
j_gene: TRBJ1-5
v_gene: TRBV6-2/TRBV6-3

CDR3aa: CASSFRDSTYNEEFF
CDR3nt: TGTGCCAGCAGTTTCAGGGACAGCACCTACAATGAGGAGTTCTTC
d_gene: TRBD1
abundance: .
j_gene: TRBJ2-1
v_gene: TRBV12-3/TRBV12-4

CDR3aa: CASSLARPSGSYDEQFF
CDR3nt: TGTGCCAGCAGTTTAGCTCGCCCCTCTGGATCCTACGATGAGCAGTTCTTC
d_gene: .
abundance: .
j_gene: TRBJ2-1
v_gene: TRBV12-3/TRBV12-4

CDR3aa: CASSLAWGNAYIF
CDR3nt: TGTGCCAGCAGTTTAGCATGGGGGAACGCCTACATCTTC
d_gene: .
abundance: .
j_gene: TRBJ1-2
v_gene: TRBV12-3/TRBV12-4

CDR3aa: CASGGGDQETQYF
CDR3nt: TGTGCCAGCGGGGGGGGGGACCAAGAGACCCAGTACTTC
d_gene: TRBD2
abundance: large
j_gene: TRBJ2-5
v_gene: TRBV11-2

CDR3aa: CASTPRRGAIPEQYF
CDR3nt: TGTGCCAGCACCCCTCGAAGGGGAGCGATACCCGAGCAGTACTTC
d_gene: .
abundance: .
j_gene: TRBJ2-7
v_gene: TRBV6-1

CDR3aa: CVSSLESGSSYNEQFF
CDR3nt: TGTGTCAGCAGCTTGGAGAGCGGAAGCTCCTACAATGAGCAGTTCTTC
d_gene: .
abundance: .
j_gene: TRBJ2-1
v_gene: TRBV5-6

CDR3aa: CANGLAGGQFF
CDR3nt: TGTGCCAACGGCTTAGCGGGAGGGCAGTTCTTC
d_gene: TRBD2
abundance: .
j_gene: TRBJ2-1
v_gene: TRBV11-1

CDR3aa: CASSEGGASTDTQYF
CDR3nt: TGTGCCAGCAGTGAAGGGGGTGCTAGCACAGATACGCAGTATTTT
d_gene: .
abundance: many
j_gene: TRBJ2-3
v_gene: TRBV6-1

CDR3aa: CASNQGLAGDATGELFF
CDR3nt: TGCGCCAGCAACCAGGGACTAGCGGGAGATGCCACAGGGGAGCTGTTTTTC
d_gene: TRBD2
abundance: once
j_gene: TRBJ2-2
v_gene: TRBV4-1

CDR3aa: CASRAGDRSGGDVPTF
CDR3nt: TGTGCCAGCAGGGCAGGGGACAGATCCGGGGGCGACGTCCCGACTTTC
d_gene: .
abundance: .
j_gene: TRBJ2-6
v_gene: TRBV6-5

CDR3aa: CASSRTSWSNEQFF
CDR3nt: TGTGCCAGCAGCCGGACAAGCTGGAGCAATGAGCAGTTCTTC
d_gene: .
abundance: .
j_gene: TRBJ2-1
v_gene: TRBV12-3/TRBV12-4

CDR3aa: CASSWYRGTSGRAHKQFF
CDR3nt: TGTGCCAGCTCGTGGTACAGGGGGACTAGCGGGAGGGCGCATAAGCAGTTCTTC
d_gene: TRBD2
abundance: .
j_gene: TRBJ2-1
v_gene: TRBV6-5

CDR3aa: CASSEAHPGTNVYNEQFF
CDR3nt: TGTGCCAGCAGTGAAGCCCACCCCGGGACCAACGTCTACAATGAGCAGTTCTTC
d_gene: .
abundance: .
j_gene: TRBJ2-1
v_gene: TRBV6-1

CDR3aa: CASNHTSLCSSNYGYTF
CDR3nt: TGTGCCAGCAACCACACCAGCTTATGTAGTTCTAACTATGGCTACACCTTC
d_gene: .
abundance: .
j_gene: TRBJ1-2
v_gene: TRBV14

CDR3aa: CASSPGLAGTGEQFF
CDR3nt: TGTGCCAGCAGCCCAGGACTAGCGGGAACAGGTGAGCAGTTCTTC
d_gene: TRBD2
abundance: .
j_gene: TRBJ2-1
v_gene: TRBV11-3

CDR3aa: CASSQRGRGSSGLYKEQFF
CDR3nt: TGTGCCAGCAGTCAAAGGGGCAGGGGGTCTAGCGGACTTTACAAAGAGCAGTTCTTC
d_gene: .
abundance: .
j_gene: TRBJ2-1
v_gene: TRBV13

CDR3aa: CAISESSSGSSSYNEQFF
CDR3nt: TGTGCCATCAGTGAGTCAAGTAGCGGGAGTTCCTCGTACAATGAGCAGTTCTTC
d_gene: TRBD2
abundance: many
j_gene: TRBJ2-1
v_gene: TRBV10-3

CDR3aa: CASSSSRTSYEQYF
CDR3nt: TGTGCCAGCAGCTCTAGCCGGACAAGTTACGAGCAGTACTTC
d_gene: .
abundance: .
j_gene: TRBJ2-7
v_gene: TRBV7-2

CDR3aa: CASSFRNSYNEQLF
CDR3nt: TGTGCCAGCAGTTTCAGAAACTCCTACAATGAACAGCTCTTC
d_gene: .
abundance: .
j_gene: TRBJ2-1
v_gene: TRBV28

CDR3aa: CASGPPSLSYEQYF
CDR3nt: TGTGCTAGCGGTCCCCCTAGTTTATCCTACGAGCAGTACTTC
d_gene: .
abundance: .
j_gene: TRBJ2-7
v_gene: TRBV12-3/TRBV12-4

CDR3aa: CASSTGTGSYNEQFF
CDR3nt: TGTGCCAGCAGCACAGGGACGGGCAGTTACAATGAGCAGTTCTTC
d_gene: .
abundance: medium-sized
j_gene: TRBJ2-1
v_gene: TRBV11-2

CDR3aa: CASTQAYSNQPQHF
CDR3nt: TGTGCCAGCACTCAGGCCTATAGCAATCAGCCCCAGCATTTT
d_gene: .
abundance: .
j_gene: TRBJ1-5
v_gene: TRBV2

CDR3aa: CASSLDTGLANNIQYF
CDR3nt: TGTGCCAGCAGCTTAGATACGGGACTAGCCAACAACATTCAGTACTTC
d_gene: TRBD2
abundance: .
j_gene: TRBJ2-4
v_gene: TRBV11-2

CDR3aa: CASDSGLSYTDTQYF
CDR3nt: TGTGCCAGCGACTCGGGACTCTCCTACACAGATACGCAGTATTTT
d_gene: .
abundance: many
j_gene: TRBJ2-3
v_gene: TRBV2

CDR3aa: CTSYELEGTGEQFF
CDR3nt: TGTACCAGCTATGAGCTGGAGGGCACAGGTGAGCAGTTCTTC
d_gene: .
abundance: .
j_gene: TRBJ2-1
v_gene: TRBV6-5

CDR3aa: CASSLMGTYEQFF
CDR3nt: TGCGCCAGCAGCTTAATGGGTACCTATGAGCAGTTCTTC
d_gene: .
abundance: .
j_gene: TRBJ2-1
v_gene: TRBV5-1

CDR3aa: CASTYSSTSGWGGGLF
CDR3nt: TGTGCTAGCACCTACTCTTCGACTAGCGGGTGGGGAGGCGGGCTCTTC
d_gene: TRBD2
abundance: once
j_gene: TRBJ2-1
v_gene: TRBV11-2

CDR3aa: CVSSPPDRETRKLFF
CDR3nt: TGTGTCAGTAGCCCCCCGGACAGGGAGACAAGGAAACTGTTTTTT
d_gene: TRBD1
abundance: .
j_gene: TRBJ1-4
v_gene: TRBV4-2

CDR3aa: CVSSSLGHGAGELFF
CDR3nt: TGTGTCAGCAGTTCCCTGGGGCATGGGGCCGGGGAGCTGTTTTTT
d_gene: .
abundance: .
j_gene: TRBJ2-2
v_gene: TRBV6-6